Below are 8 T cell receptor beta chains sequenced from a single sample in a study of shared clonotypes between healthy human individuals (TCRdb year 2020). Library method: the immunoSEQ multiplex PCR assay. In TCRdb, the immuneACCESS table is reduced to in-frame sequences with V and J assigned. These tables do not hold every clone; where another copy was compared, an unresolved V gene accounts for under half, and the others remain unexplained. The sample table contains about 480,000 clones; only one count was recorded for approximately 79% of them. The biggest ten clones account for 13% of the sample. The sample was PBMCs. All receptors come from a middle-aged woman in good health. Some clones in this sample may be carry-over from other donors' samples.

J is TRBJ1-4 and V is TRBV12-1. TRBV12-1 counts as a pseudogene. There are 13 residues in the CDR3. CDR3 amino acids: CASDSLGNEKLFF. In DNA form, the CDR3 reads TGTGCCAGCGACTCTCTGGGGAATGAAAAACTGTTTTTT.

This chain connects TRBV28 to TRBJ2-5; a possible D gene is TRBD1 (6 bases). CDR1 and CDR2 from the germline V gene are MDHEN and SYDVKM. V was shortened by 6 bases and J by 0 bases, with 11 bases between the two germline ends. The CDR3 is made up of 14 amino acids. CDR3 bases: TGTGCCAGCAGCGCCACAGGGAACCAAGAGACCCAGTACTTC. Its translation: CASSATGNQETQYF.

This chain connects TRBV10-2 to TRBJ2-7; D possibly uses TRBD1 or TRBD2 (6 bases each). The germline CDR1 and CDR2 sequences are WSHSY and SAAADI. The length of the CDR3 is 13 residues. Trimming took 8 bases from V and 4 from J, leaving 15 bases between them. The CDR3 DNA is TGCGCCAGCCAGGGGAGGAATAGTTACGAGCAGTACTTC. Translation gives CASQGRNSYEQYF.

The chain uses TRBV10-3 and TRBJ1-1; D not resolved. The CDR3 extends over 13 amino acids. Germline V CDR1 and CDR2: ENHRY, SYGVKD. V lost 3 bases to trimming and J lost 2 bases, with 7 bases between them. Here the CDR3 reads CAISDTGNTEAFF. The DNA for the CDR3 is TGTGCCATCAGTGATACGGGTAACACTGAAGCTTTCTTT.

The V and J genes are TRBV13 and TRBJ1-3; D is undetermined. The length of the CDR3 is 14 residues. Germline V gene lookup returns CDR1 PRHDT and CDR2 FYEKMQ (reference sequence). The germline V and J ends were trimmed by 1 base and 9 bases, with 13 bases remaining between them. The CDR3 DNA reads as TGTGCCAGCAGCTTAGACTCCCAATTGAGCACCATATATTTT. Amino acid sequence: CASSLDSQLSTIYF.

This clone was counted a few times. As DNA, the CDR3 is TGTGCCAGCAGCCTCAACCCCCTTACTGAAGCTTTCTTT. This gives the protein CASSLNPLTEAFF. J is TRBJ1-1 and V is TRBV7-2; D remains unclear. Per the germline V gene, CDR1 is SGHTA and CDR2 is FQGNSA. This CDR3 is 13 amino acids long. V dropped 5 bases and J dropped 5 bases, with 12 bases sitting between them.

The rearrangement links TRBV5-6 to TRBJ2-7; 12 positions match TRBD1. J was trimmed by 3 bases and V by 2 bases; bases with no gene match: 6. The CDR3 is made up of 16 amino acids. In germline, CDR1 is SGHDT, CDR2 YYEEEE. In DNA form, the CDR3 reads TGTGCCAGCAGCTTTGGGACAGGGGGCGTCGACTACGAGCAGTACTTC. Its translation is CASSFGTGGVDYEQYF.

The genes are TRBV11-2 and TRBJ2-7; 7 bases agree with TRBD2. CDR1 is SGHAT, CDR2 FQNNGV, per germline. The J segment lost 7 bases and the V segment lost 6 bases, leaving 12 bases of the junction unmatched. The CDR3 sequence is 14 residues long. The CDR3 region is CASRLSGTTLEQYF. In DNA form, the CDR3 reads TGTGCCAGCAGATTGTCCGGGACTACCTTGGAGCAGTACTTC.